Detailed here is one T cell receptor (beta chain). The sample belongs to a study of blood T cell repertoires in COVID-19. TCRdb keeps only in-frame clones here, not all; method: immunoSEQ multiplex PCR. The sample lists 220,000 or so clones; about four fifths were seen once. The source is a woman in her thirties or forties with acute COVID-19. Material for sequencing was PBMCs or T cells enriched from blood (not recorded which).

The CDR3 DNA sequence: TGTGCCAGCAGCTCCCAAGTGGTTCGGGGGGCCGGGAAAGAGACCCAGTACTTC. Translation gives CASSSQVVRGAGKETQYF. The chain couples TRBV7-8 to TRBJ2-5; perhaps TRBD2 as D (7 bases). Per germline, CDR1 SGHVS and CDR2 FQNEAQ. The CDR3 is 18 residues long. V lost 4 bases to trimming and J lost 3 bases, with 24 bases between them.